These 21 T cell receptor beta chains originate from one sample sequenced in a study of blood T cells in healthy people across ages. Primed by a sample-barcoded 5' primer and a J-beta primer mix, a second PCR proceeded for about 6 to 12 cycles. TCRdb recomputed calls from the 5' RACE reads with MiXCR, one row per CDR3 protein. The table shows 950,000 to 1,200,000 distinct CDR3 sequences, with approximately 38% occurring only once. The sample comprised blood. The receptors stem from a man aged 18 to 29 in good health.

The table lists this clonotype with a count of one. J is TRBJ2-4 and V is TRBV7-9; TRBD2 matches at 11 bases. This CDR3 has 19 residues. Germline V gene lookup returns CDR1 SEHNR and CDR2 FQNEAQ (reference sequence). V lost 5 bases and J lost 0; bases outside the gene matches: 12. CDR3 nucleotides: TGTGCCAGCAGCAGACCGGGACTAGCGGATACACTAGCCAAAAACATTCAGTACTTC. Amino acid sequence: CASSRPGLADTLAKNIQYF.

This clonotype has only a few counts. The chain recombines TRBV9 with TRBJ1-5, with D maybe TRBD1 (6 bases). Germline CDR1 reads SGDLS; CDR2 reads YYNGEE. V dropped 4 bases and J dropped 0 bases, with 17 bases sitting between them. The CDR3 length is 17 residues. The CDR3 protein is CASSPAGGQISNQPQHF. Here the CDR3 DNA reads TGTGCCAGCAGCCCCGCGGGGGGACAAATTAGCAATCAGCCCCAGCATTTT.

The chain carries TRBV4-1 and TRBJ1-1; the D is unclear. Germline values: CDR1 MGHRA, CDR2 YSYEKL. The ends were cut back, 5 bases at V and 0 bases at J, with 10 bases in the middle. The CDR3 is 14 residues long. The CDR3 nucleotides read TGCGCCAGCAGCTCCACACGATTGAACACTGAAGCTTTCTTT. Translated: CASSSTRLNTEAFF.

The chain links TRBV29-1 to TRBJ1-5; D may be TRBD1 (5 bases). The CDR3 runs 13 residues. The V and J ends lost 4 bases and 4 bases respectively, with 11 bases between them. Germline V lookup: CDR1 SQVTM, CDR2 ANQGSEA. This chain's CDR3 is CSVVAGLNQPQHF. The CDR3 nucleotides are TGCAGCGTTGTTGCAGGGCTAAATCAGCCCCAGCATTTT.

CDR3 amino acids: CSTRGLAGRTDTQYF. DNA for the CDR3: TGCAGTACCAGGGGGCTAGCGGGGCGCACAGATACGCAGTATTTT. The rearrangement links TRBV20-1 to TRBJ2-3; perhaps TRBD2 as D (9 bases). The CDR3 covers 15 residues. Germline V gives CDR1 DFQATT, CDR2 SNEGSKA (reference sequence). V gave up 8 bases and J gave up 1 base, with 19 bases separating them.

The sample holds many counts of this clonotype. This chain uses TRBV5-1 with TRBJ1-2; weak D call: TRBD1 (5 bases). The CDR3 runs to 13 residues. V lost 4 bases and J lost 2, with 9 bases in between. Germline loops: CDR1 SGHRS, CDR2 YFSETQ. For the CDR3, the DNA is TGCGCCAGCAGCCAGGACACGAACTATGGCTACACCTTC. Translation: CASSQDTNYGYTF.

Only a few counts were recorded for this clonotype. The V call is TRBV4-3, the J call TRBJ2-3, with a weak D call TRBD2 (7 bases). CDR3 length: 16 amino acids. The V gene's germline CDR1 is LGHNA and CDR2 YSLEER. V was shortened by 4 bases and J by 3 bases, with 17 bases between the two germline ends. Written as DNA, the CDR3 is TGCGCCAGCAGCCTATCGGCGGGGGCGCCAACAGATACGCAGTATTTT. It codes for CASSLSAGAPTDTQYF.

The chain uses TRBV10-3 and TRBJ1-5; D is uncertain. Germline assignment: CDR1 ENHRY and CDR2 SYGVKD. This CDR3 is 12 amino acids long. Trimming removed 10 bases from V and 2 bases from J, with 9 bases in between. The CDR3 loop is CATGIGNQPQHF. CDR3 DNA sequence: TGTGCCACCGGGATTGGCAATCAGCCCCAGCATTTT.

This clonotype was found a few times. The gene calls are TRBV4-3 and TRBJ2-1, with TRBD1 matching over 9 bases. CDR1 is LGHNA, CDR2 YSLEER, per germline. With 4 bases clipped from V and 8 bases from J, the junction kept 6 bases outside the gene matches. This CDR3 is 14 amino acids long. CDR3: CASSPDRGFDEQFF. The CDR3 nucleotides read TGCGCCAGCAGCCCGGACAGGGGTTTCGATGAGCAGTTCTTC.

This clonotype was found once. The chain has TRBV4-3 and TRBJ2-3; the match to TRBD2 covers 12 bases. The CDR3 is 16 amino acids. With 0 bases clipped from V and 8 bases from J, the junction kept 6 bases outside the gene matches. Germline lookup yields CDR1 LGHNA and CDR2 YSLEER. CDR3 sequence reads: CASSQDPSGGVTTQYF. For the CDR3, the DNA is TGCGCCAGCAGCCAAGACCCTAGCGGGGGGGTAACTACGCAGTATTTT.

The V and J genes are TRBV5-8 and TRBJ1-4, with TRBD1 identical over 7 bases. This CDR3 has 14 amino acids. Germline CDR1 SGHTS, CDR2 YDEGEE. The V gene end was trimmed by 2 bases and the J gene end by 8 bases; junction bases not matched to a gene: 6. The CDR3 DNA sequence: TGTGCCAGCAGCTTAGGGGGCGGCTTCGAAAAACTGTTTTTT. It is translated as CASSLGGGFEKLFF.

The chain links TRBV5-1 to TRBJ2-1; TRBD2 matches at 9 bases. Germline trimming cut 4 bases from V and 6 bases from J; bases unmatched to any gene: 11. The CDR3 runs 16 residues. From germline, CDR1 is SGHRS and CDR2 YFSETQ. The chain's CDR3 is CASSGGVAGVGNEQFF. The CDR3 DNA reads TGCGCCAGCAGCGGAGGAGTAGCGGGGGTAGGCAATGAGCAGTTCTTC.

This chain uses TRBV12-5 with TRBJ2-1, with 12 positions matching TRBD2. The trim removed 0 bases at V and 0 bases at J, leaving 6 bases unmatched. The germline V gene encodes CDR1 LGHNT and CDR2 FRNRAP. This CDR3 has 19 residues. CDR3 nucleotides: TGTGCTAGTGGTTTGGTAGGACTAGCGGGGCCCAGCTCCTACAATGAGCAGTTCTTC. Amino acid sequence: CASGLVGLAGPSSYNEQFF.

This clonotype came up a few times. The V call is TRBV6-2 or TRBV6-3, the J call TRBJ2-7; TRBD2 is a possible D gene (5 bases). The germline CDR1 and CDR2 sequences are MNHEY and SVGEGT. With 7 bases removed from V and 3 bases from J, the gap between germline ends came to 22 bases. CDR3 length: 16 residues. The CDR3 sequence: CASTLSGSDVIYEQYF. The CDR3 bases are TGTGCCAGCACCCTTTCGGGGTCAGACGTTATCTACGAGCAGTACTTC.

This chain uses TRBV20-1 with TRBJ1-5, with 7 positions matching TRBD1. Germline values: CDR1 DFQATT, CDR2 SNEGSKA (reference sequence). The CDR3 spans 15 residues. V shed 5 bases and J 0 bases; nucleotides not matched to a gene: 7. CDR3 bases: TGCAGTGCTTCGGACAGGAGCCATAGCAATCAGCCCCAGCATTTT. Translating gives CSASDRSHSNQPQHF.

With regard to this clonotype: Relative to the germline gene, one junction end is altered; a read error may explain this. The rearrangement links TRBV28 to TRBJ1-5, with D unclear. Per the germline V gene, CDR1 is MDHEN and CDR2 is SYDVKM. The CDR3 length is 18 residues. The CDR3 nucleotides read TGTACCAGCAGTGCCGTGCAGTTATCGCCCGGTAGCAATCAGCCCCAGCATTTT. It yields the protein CTSSAVQLSPGSNQPQHF. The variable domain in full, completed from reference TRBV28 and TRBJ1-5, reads DVKVTQSSRYLVKRTGEKVFLECVQDMDHENMFWYRQDPGLGLRLIYFSYDVKMKEKGDIPEGYSVSREKKERFSLILESASTNQTSMYLCTSSAVQLSPGSNQPQHFGDGTRLSIL.

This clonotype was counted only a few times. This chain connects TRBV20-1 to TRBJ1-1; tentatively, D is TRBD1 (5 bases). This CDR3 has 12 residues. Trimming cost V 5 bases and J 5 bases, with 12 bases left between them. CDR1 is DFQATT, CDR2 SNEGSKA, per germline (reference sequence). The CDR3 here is CSALKGVTEAFF. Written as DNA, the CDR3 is TGCAGTGCTTTAAAAGGGGTAACTGAAGCTTTCTTT.

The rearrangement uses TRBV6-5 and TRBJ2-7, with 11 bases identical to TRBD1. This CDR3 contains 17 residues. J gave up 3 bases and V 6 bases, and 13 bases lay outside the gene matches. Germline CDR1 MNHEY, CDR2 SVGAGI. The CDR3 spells CASSYGTGGFTGYEQYF. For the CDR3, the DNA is TGTGCCAGCAGCTACGGGACAGGGGGTTTCACTGGCTACGAGCAGTACTTC.

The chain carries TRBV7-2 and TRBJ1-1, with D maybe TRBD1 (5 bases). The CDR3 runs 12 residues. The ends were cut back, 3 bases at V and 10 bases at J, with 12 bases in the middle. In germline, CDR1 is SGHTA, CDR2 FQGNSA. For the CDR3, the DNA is TGTGCCAGCAGCTTTGCCGGGGGTAGAGCTTTCTTT. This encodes CASSFAGGRAFF.

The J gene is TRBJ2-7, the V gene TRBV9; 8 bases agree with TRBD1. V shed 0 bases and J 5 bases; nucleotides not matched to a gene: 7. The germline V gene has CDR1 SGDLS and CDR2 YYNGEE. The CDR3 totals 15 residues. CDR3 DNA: TGTGCCAGCAGCGTAGGGGAACAGGGGGTCCACGAGCAGTACTTC. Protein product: CASSVGEQGVHEQYF.

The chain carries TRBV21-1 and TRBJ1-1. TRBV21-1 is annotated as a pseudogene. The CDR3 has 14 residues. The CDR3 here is CASGLPRNNTEAFF. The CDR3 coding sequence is TGTGCCAGCGGCCTTCCCCGCAACAACACTGAAGCTTTCTTT.